These T cell receptor beta chains were read from a single sample in a study of CD8+ T cells in alopecia areata. Method: immunoSEQ multiplex PCR; TCRdb's copy keeps in-frame clones and lacks some. Among about 140,000 clones listed, about 60% were seen once. Material: CD4+ T cells sorted from blood, obtained at week 0. Receptors were obtained from a human donor with alopecia areata. CDR3s include the opening cysteine and the closing phenylalanine or tryptophan.

j_call v_call cdr3_length cdr3_aa
TRBJ2-3 TRBV6-5 13 CASTWDSTDTQYF
TRBJ2-5 TRBV2 14 CASSEQSISETQYF
TRBJ2-7 TRBV29-1 15 CSVARSGTGGNEQYF
TRBJ1-2 TRBV7-2 13 CASSPGQGYGYTF
TRBJ2-5 TRBV7-9 11 CASSPGETQYF
TRBJ2-1 TRBV18 14 CASSSASSYNEQFF
TRBJ1-5 TRBV5-1 15 CASSVTGLSNQPQHF
TRBJ2-3 TRBV4-1 16 CASSQVTQGITDTQYF
TRBJ2-2 TRBV30 16 CAWSVPRGSGTGELFF
TRBJ2-7 TRBV4-1 16 CASSQDLRGPLVEQYF
TRBJ2-5 TRBV18 14 CASSGGIVEETQYF
TRBJ1-5 TRBV7-2 12 CASSFFPLAQHF
TRBJ2-1 TRBV10-3 13 CAITSGYYNEQFF
TRBJ1-5 TRBV18 14 CASSPGQGNQPQHF
TRBJ1-6 TRBV18 15 CASSPPGFHNSPLHF
TRBJ1-3 TRBV18 14 CASSPDRGGNTIYF
TRBJ1-6 TRBV7-9 13 CAWGGESGSPLHF
TRBJ1-1 TRBV7-2 15 CASSLEGTMNTEAFF
TRBJ1-1 TRBV4-1 14 CASSYVARNTEAFF
TRBJ2-7 TRBV5-8 15 CASTRGFQGVYEQYF
TRBJ1-1 TRBV4-1 15 CASSRRQSMNTEAFF
TRBJ2-5 TRBV27 17 CASSRLPPLDRQETQYF
TRBJ2-2 TRBV5-4 14 CASSLAYGTGELFF